This TCR beta chain was profiled in a study of T cell responses to AZD1222 COVID-19 vaccine. Germline CDR1 reads MGHDK; CDR2 reads SYGVNS. Trimming took off 4 bases at V and 3 bases at J, with 12 bases between the two ends. CDR3 size: 14 residues. Method: immunoSEQ multiplex PCR; TCRdb's copy keeps in-frame clones and lacks some. The data show 90,000 to 150,000 clones, with about 83% seen just once and 9% to 15% held by the top ten. Sequenced here: peripheral blood, sampled on day 0 of AZD1222 vaccination. This chain joins TRBV25-1 and TRBJ1-1, with no clear D. This clonotype originated in an adult in good health. CDR3 residues: CASSGGPQHTEAFF. The CDR3 DNA follows: TGTGCCAGCAGTGGCGGGCCCCAGCACACTGAAGCTTTCTTT.